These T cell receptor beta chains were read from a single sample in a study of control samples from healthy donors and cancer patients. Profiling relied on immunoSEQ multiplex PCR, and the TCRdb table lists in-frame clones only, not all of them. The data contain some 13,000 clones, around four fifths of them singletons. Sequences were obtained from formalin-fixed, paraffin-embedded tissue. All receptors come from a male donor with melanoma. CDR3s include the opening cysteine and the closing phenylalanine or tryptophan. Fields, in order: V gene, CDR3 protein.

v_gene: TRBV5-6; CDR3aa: CASSLGTSGKKLFF
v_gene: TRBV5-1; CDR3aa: CASSLTGERQYF
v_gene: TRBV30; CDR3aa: CAWRGTGGNQPQHF
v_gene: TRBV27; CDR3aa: CASKEGHRQQYF
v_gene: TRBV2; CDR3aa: CASNPAGTAIGTQYF
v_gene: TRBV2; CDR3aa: CASSELASFQETQYF
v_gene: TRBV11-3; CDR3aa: CASSLGTGTGELFF
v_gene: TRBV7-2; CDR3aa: CASSSRSAVKGYTF
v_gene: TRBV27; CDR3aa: CASSFAGSGMGVTTQYF
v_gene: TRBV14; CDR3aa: CASSQTRTANTEAFF
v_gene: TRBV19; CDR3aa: CASSQGQGALNEQFF
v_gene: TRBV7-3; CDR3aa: CASSLDTLNSPLHF
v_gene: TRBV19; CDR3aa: CASNLSGGGNQPQHF
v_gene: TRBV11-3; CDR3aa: CASSAQGLGEQFF
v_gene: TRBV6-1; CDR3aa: CASSGGQGLTNEKLFF
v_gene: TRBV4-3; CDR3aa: CASSQGGDPLYNEQFF
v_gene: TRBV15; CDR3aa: CATSNGASYNSPLHF
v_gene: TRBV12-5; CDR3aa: CASGLGGVVWTDTQYF
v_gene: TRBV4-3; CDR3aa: CASSTTLATSTDTQYF
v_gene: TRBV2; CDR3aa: CASTLHRASSGGTTYEQYF
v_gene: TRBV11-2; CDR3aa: CASSFFTRETQYF
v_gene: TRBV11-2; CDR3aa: CASSPPSGGPNEQFF
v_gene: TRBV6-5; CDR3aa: CASSYRPTGASYEQYF
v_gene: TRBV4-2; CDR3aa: CASSLAGGASTDTQYF
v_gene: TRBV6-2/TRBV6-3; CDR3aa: CASSYRGLEGTQYF
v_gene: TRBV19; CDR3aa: CASSVYSTTEAFF
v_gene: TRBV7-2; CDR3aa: CASSPAIPGAVAQYF
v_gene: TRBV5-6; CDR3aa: CASSFLAGGQGDTQYF
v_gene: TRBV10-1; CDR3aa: CASSEGGENYGYTF
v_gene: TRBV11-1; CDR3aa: CASSLIGGQGVDTQYF
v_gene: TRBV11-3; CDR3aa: CASKPGLGTNEQFF
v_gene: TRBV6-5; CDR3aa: CASSSWETQYF
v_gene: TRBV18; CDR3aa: CASSPLQQDYEQYF
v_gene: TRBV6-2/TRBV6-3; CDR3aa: CASSATRADTQYF
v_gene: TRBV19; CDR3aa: CASSREGVEKLFF
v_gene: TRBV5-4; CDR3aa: CASSPNLNYGYTF
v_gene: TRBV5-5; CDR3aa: CASNPYGSTSGNTIYF
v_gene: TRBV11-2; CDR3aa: CASSLGRANTEAFF
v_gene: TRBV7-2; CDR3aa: CASSPPSGGTGELFF
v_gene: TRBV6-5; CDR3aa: CASSFRQGHSPLHF
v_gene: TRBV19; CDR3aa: CASSPGQASNQPQHF
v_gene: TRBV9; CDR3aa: CASSVLGRGGETQYF
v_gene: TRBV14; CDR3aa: CASSQRGTPKGYTF
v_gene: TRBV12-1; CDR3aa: CASTPRNRAGDQPQHF
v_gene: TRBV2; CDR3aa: CASSPDMAGNTIYF
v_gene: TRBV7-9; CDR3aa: CASSPLGGDTQYF
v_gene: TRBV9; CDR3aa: CASSGRVRGYEQFF
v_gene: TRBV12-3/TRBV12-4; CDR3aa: CASSSGGGSPLHF
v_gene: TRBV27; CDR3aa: CASSSGVERRVYF
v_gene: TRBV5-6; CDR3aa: CASSLGGDRGGNEQFF
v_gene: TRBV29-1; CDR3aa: CSAGQGLSYEQYF
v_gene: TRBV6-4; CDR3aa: CASSQTEYTEAFF
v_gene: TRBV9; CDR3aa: CASSVGAGGGYGYTF
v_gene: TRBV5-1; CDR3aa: CASRTGQEAGYTF
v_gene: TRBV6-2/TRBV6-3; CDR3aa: CASSWRLAGTGELFF
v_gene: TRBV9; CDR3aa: CASSLGASGNNEQFF
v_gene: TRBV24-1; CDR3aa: CATSDPGTGVGTEAFF
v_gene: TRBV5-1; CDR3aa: CASSLDSRTTEAFF
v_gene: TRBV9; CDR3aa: CASSVGEGPNTEAFF
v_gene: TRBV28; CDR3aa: CASRLTLPSQPQHF